The present entry profiles one T cell receptor (beta chain) with its context. Its antigen is unidentified. Trimming took 5 bases from V and 3 from J; bases not matched to a gene: 10. There are 15 residues in the CDR3. This sample was taken from a study of naive and memory T cell subsets. Notes on the study in general: The RNA method is potentially sensitive to activation and differentiation changes.

A UMI-containing oligonucleotide was joined by 3' ligation to the TCR cDNA template. Input was about 1 to 1,100 ng of DNase-treated total RNA without cell sorting. Amplification of ligated cDNA took four PCR rounds with SP2 and nested alpha and beta constant primers. Each CDR3 protein is one row after TCRdb ran MiXCR on the 5' RACE reads. Here the sample spans more than 45,000 distinct CDR3 sequences, 7.2% being singletons. The sequence derives from a male donor in good health. The chain has TRBV12-3 or TRBV12-4 and TRBJ2-7; 7 bases are a match to TRBD1. DNA for the CDR3: TGTGCCAGCAGTCCCAGACAGGGTTCCGGCTACGAGCAGTACTTC. This encodes CASSPRQGSGYEQYF.